The 3 T cell receptor beta chains given below trace back to one sample, sequenced in a study of blood T cell repertoires in COVID-19. Using immunoSEQ multiplex PCR, the repertoire was profiled, and TCRdb retains in-frame clones only, with some absent. This table has approximately 200,000 clones, 85% to 90% appearing once. The sample comprised peripheral blood. The receptors originated from a man aged 45-65 years with acute or convalescent COVID-19.

J is TRBJ1-1 and V is TRBV6-5; D may be TRBD1 (5 bases). Germline V gene lookup returns CDR1 MNHEY and CDR2 SVGAGI. The CDR3 loop spans 14 amino acids. The germline V and J ends were trimmed by 6 bases and 3 bases, with 14 bases remaining between them. The CDR3 here is CASRPGGLDTEAFF. The CDR3 DNA is TGTGCCAGCAGGCCCGGGGGTTTGGACACTGAAGCTTTCTTT.

The chain employs TRBV7-2 and TRBJ1-3; 9 bases agree with TRBD1. This CDR3 has 15 residues. The V gene end was trimmed by 5 bases and the J gene end by 2 bases; junction bases not matched to a gene: 4. The germline V gene encodes CDR1 SGHTA and CDR2 FQGNSA. The CDR3 DNA reads as TGTGCCAGCAGCCAACAGGGGGCTGCTGGAAACACCATATATTTT. Protein sequence: CASSQQGAAGNTIYF.

V gene TRBV27 combines with J gene TRBJ2-7, with D unclear. CDR1 MNHEY and CDR2 SMNVEV come from the germline V gene (reference sequence). Trimming took 7 bases from V and 6 from J, leaving 19 bases between them. CDR3 size: 14 residues. CDR3 in DNA: TGTGCCAGCAAGGAGCTGAGAACTTTGAGCGAGCAGTACTTC. Its protein is CASKELRTLSEQYF.